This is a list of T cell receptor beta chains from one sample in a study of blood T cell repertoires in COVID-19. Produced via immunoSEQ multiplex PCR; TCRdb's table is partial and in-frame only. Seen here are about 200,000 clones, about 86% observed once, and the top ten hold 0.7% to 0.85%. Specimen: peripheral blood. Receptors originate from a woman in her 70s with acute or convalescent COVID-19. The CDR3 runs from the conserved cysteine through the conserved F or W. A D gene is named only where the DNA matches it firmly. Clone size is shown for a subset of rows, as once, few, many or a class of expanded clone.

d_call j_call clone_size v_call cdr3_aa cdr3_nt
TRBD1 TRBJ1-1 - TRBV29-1 CSIWTGGTEAFF TGCAGCATTTGGACAGGGGGCACTGAAGCTTTCTTT
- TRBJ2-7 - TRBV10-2 CAVQVSYEQYF TGCGCCGTTCAGGTGTCCTACGAGCAGTACTTC
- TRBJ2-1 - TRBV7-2 CASSGGGGLEQFF TGTGCCAGCAGCGGAGGTGGGGGGTTAGAGCAGTTCTTC
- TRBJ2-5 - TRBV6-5 CASSYSGTQETQYF TGTGCCAGCAGTTACTCAGGGACTCAAGAGACCCAGTACTTC
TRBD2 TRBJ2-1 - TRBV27 CASSRRTSGTYNEQFF TGTGCCAGCAGTAGGCGGACTAGCGGAACGTACAATGAGCAGTTCTTC
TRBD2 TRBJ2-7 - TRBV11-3 CASSLGGGASYEQYF TGTGCCAGCAGCTTAGGGGGGGGTGCATCCTACGAGCAGTACTTC
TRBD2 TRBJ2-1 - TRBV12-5 CASGPGATSGYNEQFF TGTGCTAGTGGCCCGGGGGCGACTAGCGGCTACAATGAGCAGTTCTTC
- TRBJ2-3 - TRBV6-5 CASSYSWTANTDTQYF TGTGCCAGCAGTTACTCTTGGACAGCCAACACAGATACGCAGTATTTT
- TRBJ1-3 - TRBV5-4 CASSSGGGYGNTIYF TGTGCCAGCAGCTCCGGGGGGGGCTATGGAAACACCATATATTTT
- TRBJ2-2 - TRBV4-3 CASSQHDRFNTGELFF TGCGCCAGCAGCCAACACGACAGGTTCAACACCGGGGAGCTGTTTTTT
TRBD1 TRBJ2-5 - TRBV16 CASSRGQGYQETQYF TGTGCCAGCAGCCGGGGACAGGGGTACCAAGAGACCCAGTACTTC
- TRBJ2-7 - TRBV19 CASSIGGGYEQYF TGTGCCAGTAGTATAGGGGGCGGTTACGAGCAGTACTTC
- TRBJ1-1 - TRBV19 CASSPRRGPSLTEAFF TGTGCCAGTAGTCCTAGAAGGGGCCCATCTCTCACTGAAGCTTTCTTT
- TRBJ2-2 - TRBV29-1 CSVRQDSGELFF TGCAGCGTCCGGCAGGACTCAGGGGAGCTGTTTTTT
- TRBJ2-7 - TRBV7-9 CASSLGGLSHEQYF TGTGCCAGCAGCTTAGGGGGACTTAGCCACGAGCAGTACTTC
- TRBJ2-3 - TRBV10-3 CAGRPETADTQYF TGTGCCGGACGGCCGGAGACAGCAGATACGCAGTATTTT
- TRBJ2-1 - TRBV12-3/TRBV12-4 CASGHNEQFF TGTGCCAGCGGGCACAATGAGCAGTTCTTC
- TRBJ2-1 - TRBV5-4 CASSFGTGYNEQFF TGTGCCAGCAGCTTCGGGACTGGCTACAATGAGCAGTTCTTC
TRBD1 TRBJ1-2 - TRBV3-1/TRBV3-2 CASSPGQGAFGYTF TGTGCCAGCAGCCCCGGACAGGGGGCTTTCGGCTACACCTTC
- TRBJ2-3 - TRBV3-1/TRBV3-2 CASSQSGGTDTQYF TGTGCCAGCAGCCAATCCGGGGGCACAGATACGCAGTATTTT
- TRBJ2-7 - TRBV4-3 CASSQSSVASYEQYF TGCGCCAGCAGCCAGAGTAGCGTTGCTTCCTACGAGCAGTACTTC
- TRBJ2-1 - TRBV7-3 CASSSQGPYSYNEQFF TGTGCCAGCAGCTCACAGGGTCCATACTCCTACAATGAGCAGTTCTTC
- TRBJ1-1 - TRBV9 CASSVIMNTEAFF TGTGCCAGCAGCGTAATCATGAACACTGAAGCTTTCTTT
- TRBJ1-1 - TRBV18 CASSPGAGTMNTEAFF TGTGCCAGCTCACCTGGGGCAGGAACAATGAACACTGAAGCTTTCTTT
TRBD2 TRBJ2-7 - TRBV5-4 CASSLAGGREQYF TGTGCCAGCAGCTTAGCGGGGGGGCGGGAGCAGTACTTC
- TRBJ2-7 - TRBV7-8 CASSLEVGGAFDEQYF TGTGCCAGCAGCTTAGAGGTTGGGGGGGCATTCGACGAGCAGTACTTC
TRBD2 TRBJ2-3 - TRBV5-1 CASSLGLAGGTDTQYF TGCGCCAGCAGCCTGGGACTAGCGGGGGGCACAGATACGCAGTATTTT
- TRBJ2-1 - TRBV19 CASSIGGGPKEQFF TGTGCCAGTAGTATAGGAGGAGGCCCGAAGGAGCAGTTCTTC
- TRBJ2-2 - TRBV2 CASSLRNTGELFF TGTGCCAGCAGTCTAAGGAACACCGGGGAGCTGTTTTTT
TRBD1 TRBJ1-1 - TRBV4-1 CASSQDPPGTGNTEAFF TGCGCCAGCAGCCAAGATCCCCCCGGGACAGGGAACACTGAAGCTTTCTTT
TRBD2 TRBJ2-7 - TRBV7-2 CASSRWRKMRGRCEQYF TGTGCCAGCAGCCGCTGGAGGAAAATGCGGGGGAGGTGCGAGCAGTACTTC
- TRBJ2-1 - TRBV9 CASSVATERNEQFF TGTGCCAGCAGCGTAGCTACGGAGAGAAATGAGCAGTTCTTC
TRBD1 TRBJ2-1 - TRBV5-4 CASSLQGNNEQFF TGTGCCAGCAGTTTACAGGGGAACAATGAGCAGTTCTTC
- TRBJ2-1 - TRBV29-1 CSVGGGFSYNEQFF TGCAGCGTTGGAGGTGGGTTCTCCTACAATGAGCAGTTCTTC
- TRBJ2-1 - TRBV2 CASSESGSSYNEQFF TGTGCCAGCAGCGAGAGCGGAAGCTCCTACAATGAGCAGTTCTTC
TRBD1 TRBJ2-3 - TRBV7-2 CASSRTGTGGLVDTQYF TGTGCCAGCAGCAGAACCGGGACAGGGGGCCTAGTCGATACGCAGTATTTT
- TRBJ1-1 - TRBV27 CASSFRQGATEAFF TGTGCCAGCAGTTTTAGGCAGGGTGCCACTGAAGCTTTCTTT
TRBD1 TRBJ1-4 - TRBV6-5 CASKMTGGREKLFF TGTGCCAGCAAGATGACAGGGGGACGAGAAAAACTGTTTTTT
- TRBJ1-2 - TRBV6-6 CASSYSGQPHGYTF TGTGCCAGCAGTTACTCGGGGCAGCCTCATGGCTACACCTTC
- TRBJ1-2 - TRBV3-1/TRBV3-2 CASSQGAVYGYTF TGTGCCAGCAGCCAAGGGGCAGTATATGGCTACACCTTC
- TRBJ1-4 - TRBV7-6 CASSLARGLGEKLFF TGTGCCAGCAGCTTAGCTAGGGGGTTAGGTGAAAAACTGTTTTTT
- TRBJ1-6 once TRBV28 CASSHRSGSPLHF TGTGCCAGCAGTCACCGGTCAGGTTCACCCCTCCACTTT
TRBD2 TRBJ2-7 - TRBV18 CASSPPGLAGDYEQYF TGTGCCAGCTCACCACCGGGACTAGCGGGAGATTACGAGCAGTACTTC
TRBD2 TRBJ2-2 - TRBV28 CASSRTSGRTGELFF TGTGCCAGCAGCCGCACTAGCGGGAGGACCGGGGAGCTGTTTTTT
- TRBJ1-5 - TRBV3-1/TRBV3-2 CAAGINQPQHF TGTGCCGCAGGGATCAATCAGCCCCAGCATTTT